This TCR beta chain was captured in a study of shared clonotypes between healthy human individuals. Turning to the study itself: Three men and a couple of women, aged 18 to 49, were donors. General study findings and limits: Of the naive CD4 clonotypes, about 5.4% were shared across several donors.

A remark on this clone: Its specificity is unknown.

Some clones are missing from TCRdb's copy, which holds only in-frame ones; the method was immunoSEQ multiplex PCR. The sample lists a few million clones, 80% to 95% occurring once. CD45RO negativity and positive selection for CCR7 defined naive CD8 cells, a population that excluded terminally differentiated effector memory CD45RA+ cells. There were no recent acute infections or vaccinations among the donors, who were healthy HIV-negative adults. Unmatched junction bases numbered 11, after V lost 6 bases and J lost 9 bases. CDR3 size: 12 residues. The V gene's germline CDR1 is GTSNPN and CDR2 SVGIG (reference sequence).

This chain links TRBV30 with TRBJ2-7; 7 bases are a match to TRBD2. The sequenced sample was naive CD8+ T cells from PBMCs. The receptor's source is a man between 18 and 35 years old in good health. Some clones in this sample may be carry-over from other donors' samples. DNA of the CDR3: TGTGCCTGTTATACGACTAGCAGGTTGCAGTACTTC. Translating it yields CACYTTSRLQYF.